This T cell receptor (beta chain) was recorded in a study of PD-1 blockade in classical Hodgkin lymphoma. Points from the study as a whole: Baseline TCR diversity was reportedly lower in newly diagnosed patients than healthy donors.

No patient escaped relapse after autologous stem cell transplantation, and brentuximab vedotin exposure varied. The table came from immunoSEQ multiplex PCR; TCRdb's copy has only in-frame clones and leaves some out. This table holds tens of thousands of clones, roughly 90% found once. A note on this clone: The antigen remains unidentified.

The specimen was peripheral blood mononuclear cells (PBMCs), collected at baseline. This receptor was identified in a human donor with classical Hodgkin lymphoma.

CDR3 bases: TGTGCCAGCAGCTTGACTAGCGGGATCACAGATACGCAGTATTTT. Translating gives CASSLTSGITDTQYF. The J gene is TRBJ2-3, the V gene TRBV28; 11 positions agree with TRBD2. The CDR3 loop spans 15 amino acids. Losses at the gene ends were 6 bases for V and 2 bases for J; bases not matched to a gene: 4. Per germline, CDR1 MDHEN and CDR2 SYDVKM. Filled out from reference TRBV28 and TRBJ2-3, the complete variable domain reads DVKVTQSSRYLVKRTGEKVFLECVQDMDHENMFWYRQDPGLGLRLIYFSYDVKMKEKGDIPEGYSVSREKKERFSLILESASTNQTSMYLCASSLTSGITDTQYFGPGTRLTVL.